In its sample, the clone carrying this TCR beta chain was seen once. This sample was taken from a study of blood T cell repertoires in COVID-19. Participant reports of clinical history set cohort assignment. The germline V gene has CDR1 SGHRS and CDR2 YFSETQ. The CDR3 loop spans 17 amino acids. The V segment lost 2 bases and the J segment 2 bases; nucleotides outside the gene matches: 12. Sequenced by immunoSEQ multiplex PCR; TCRdb stores in-frame clones only, minus some. The sample lists roughly 360,000 clones; over 75% were seen once. Input material: PBMCs or T cells enriched from blood (not recorded which). This chain links TRBV5-1 with TRBJ2-7; 8 bases are shared with TRBD2. The TCR comes from a man in his thirties or forties who had recovered from COVID-19. The CDR3 DNA is TGCGCCAGCAGCTTCTATTATAGCGGGGATACGGCCTACGAGCAGTACTTC. Translated, it gives CASSFYYSGDTAYEQYF.